This is a list of T cell receptor beta chains from one sample in a study of T cell repertoires in ileal Crohn's disease. Produced via immunoSEQ multiplex PCR; TCRdb's table is partial and in-frame only. The data show around 14,000 clones, with around four fifths seen just once and 15% to 20% held by the top ten. Input material: ileal tissue. These receptor sequences come from an adult with Crohn's disease. Both conserved end residues are part of each CDR3. The order of the fields is V gene, clone size, D gene, J gene, CDR3 DNA, CDR3 protein. The D gene is left open where the match is weak. Clone size is shown for a subset of rows, as once, few, many or a class of expanded clone.

V gene: TRBV7-6; clone size: -; D gene: -; J gene: TRBJ1-1; CDR3 DNA: TGTGCCAGCAGCTTATTGCGGGAGGGCACTGAAGCTTTCTTT; CDR3 protein: CASSLLREGTEAFF
V gene: TRBV19; clone size: few; D gene: TRBD1; J gene: TRBJ1-2; CDR3 DNA: TGTGCCAGTGATACAGGGGGCAGTAGGAGCTACACCTTC; CDR3 protein: CASDTGGSRSYTF
V gene: TRBV29-1; clone size: -; D gene: -; J gene: TRBJ2-5; CDR3 DNA: TGCAGCGGGGATCCTAGGGGTTTGGGGGAGACCCAGTACTTC; CDR3 protein: CSGDPRGLGETQYF
V gene: TRBV29-1; clone size: -; D gene: TRBD2; J gene: TRBJ2-3; CDR3 DNA: TGCAGCGTTCCAGGACTAGCGGGAGCGCCAGATACGCAGTATTTT; CDR3 protein: CSVPGLAGAPDTQYF
V gene: TRBV4-3; clone size: few; D gene: TRBD1; J gene: TRBJ1-6; CDR3 DNA: TGCGCCAGCAGCCTCTGGGACAGCAATAATTCACCCCTCCACTTT; CDR3 protein: CASSLWDSNNSPLHF
V gene: TRBV19; clone size: -; D gene: -; J gene: TRBJ1-5; CDR3 DNA: TGTGCCAGTAATGCGGTGGCGGTAAATCAGCCCCAGCATTTT; CDR3 protein: CASNAVAVNQPQHF
V gene: TRBV2; clone size: -; D gene: TRBD2; J gene: TRBJ2-7; CDR3 DNA: TGTGCCAGCCGGGGGGTGGGGGGCTCCTACGAGCAGTACTTC; CDR3 protein: CASRGVGGSYEQYF
V gene: TRBV4-2; clone size: -; D gene: TRBD1; J gene: TRBJ1-2; CDR3 DNA: TGTGCCAGCAGCCAGGCCGGGACAGGGATCTATGGCTACACCTTC; CDR3 protein: CASSQAGTGIYGYTF
V gene: TRBV6-5; clone size: -; D gene: -; J gene: TRBJ2-5; CDR3 DNA: TGTGCCAGCAGTTACTCTTCAACAGGGATGGAGACCCAGTACTTC; CDR3 protein: CASSYSSTGMETQYF
V gene: TRBV4-1; clone size: -; D gene: -; J gene: TRBJ2-5; CDR3 DNA: TGCGCCAGCAGCCTCGGGGTTCCGGAGACCCAGTACTTC; CDR3 protein: CASSLGVPETQYF
V gene: TRBV5-6; clone size: once; D gene: TRBD1; J gene: TRBJ1-2; CDR3 DNA: TGTGCCAGCAGCCCCGGGACAGGGGGTCCCCTTAACTATGGCTACACCTTC; CDR3 protein: CASSPGTGGPLNYGYTF
V gene: TRBV7-2; clone size: -; D gene: -; J gene: TRBJ1-2; CDR3 DNA: TGTGCCAGCACTATCGTCCGGCAGGGAGGCTATGGCTACACCTTC; CDR3 protein: CASTIVRQGGYGYTF
V gene: TRBV18; clone size: -; D gene: TRBD2; J gene: TRBJ2-2; CDR3 DNA: TGTGCCAGCTCCCCGGGACTAGCCTCGAACACCGGGGAGCTGTTTTTT; CDR3 protein: CASSPGLASNTGELFF
V gene: TRBV7-4; clone size: -; D gene: -; J gene: TRBJ1-5; CDR3 DNA: TGTGCCAGCAGCCTCATCACTTGGAGCAATCAGCCCCAGCATTTT; CDR3 protein: CASSLITWSNQPQHF
V gene: TRBV7-2; clone size: few; D gene: -; J gene: TRBJ2-1; CDR3 DNA: TGTGCCAGCAGCCCCTTAGGGGGGGACAATGAGCAGTTCTTC; CDR3 protein: CASSPLGGDNEQFF
V gene: TRBV15; clone size: -; D gene: -; J gene: TRBJ1-1; CDR3 DNA: TGTGCCACCAGCAGAGGGATACAGGAGAACACTGAAGCTTTCTTT; CDR3 protein: CATSRGIQENTEAFF
V gene: TRBV14; clone size: few; D gene: TRBD1; J gene: TRBJ1-4; CDR3 DNA: TGTGCCAGCAGCCAGACAGGGGGACATGAAAAACTGTTTTTT; CDR3 protein: CASSQTGGHEKLFF
V gene: TRBV7-2; clone size: -; D gene: TRBD2; J gene: TRBJ2-3; CDR3 DNA: TGTGCCAGCAGCGGAGGAGCGGGGGGAGGCACAGATACGCAGTATTTT; CDR3 protein: CASSGGAGGGTDTQYF
V gene: TRBV7-6; clone size: -; D gene: TRBD2; J gene: TRBJ2-1; CDR3 DNA: TGTGCCAGCAGCCAACTAGCGGGAGAATACAATGAGCAGTTCTTC; CDR3 protein: CASSQLAGEYNEQFF
V gene: TRBV27; clone size: -; D gene: -; J gene: TRBJ1-2; CDR3 DNA: TGTGCCAGCAGTTTTTCGGCGGGCTATGGCTACACCTTC; CDR3 protein: CASSFSAGYGYTF
V gene: TRBV19; clone size: -; D gene: TRBD1; J gene: TRBJ1-6; CDR3 DNA: TGTGCCAGTAGTGACGACAGGGCGAATTCGCCCCTCCACTTT; CDR3 protein: CASSDDRANSPLHF
V gene: TRBV2; clone size: -; D gene: TRBD1; J gene: TRBJ1-2; CDR3 DNA: TGTGCCAGCAGCTCAATGGACAGGGGCGATGGCTACACCTTC; CDR3 protein: CASSSMDRGDGYTF
V gene: TRBV11-1; clone size: few; D gene: -; J gene: TRBJ1-1; CDR3 DNA: TGTGCCAGCAGCCCACCTAACCTGCTTGAAGCTTTCTTT; CDR3 protein: CASSPPNLLEAFF
V gene: TRBV4-2; clone size: -; D gene: TRBD1; J gene: TRBJ2-3; CDR3 DNA: TGTGCCAGCAGCCCTTCCCCGGGACAGGGCGCAGATACGCAGTATTTT; CDR3 protein: CASSPSPGQGADTQYF
V gene: TRBV10-3; clone size: few; D gene: -; J gene: TRBJ1-3; CDR3 DNA: TGTGCCATCAGTGAGAGCGACCGACGAAACACCATATATTTT; CDR3 protein: CAISESDRRNTIYF
V gene: TRBV10-3; clone size: few; D gene: -; J gene: TRBJ1-5; CDR3 DNA: TGTGCCATCACCGCAGGGGTAGGGAATCAGCCCCAGCATTTT; CDR3 protein: CAITAGVGNQPQHF
V gene: TRBV7-6; clone size: -; D gene: TRBD2; J gene: TRBJ2-3; CDR3 DNA: TGTGCCAGCAGCCAAATAGCGGGAGAGTCTGGTACGCAGTATTTT; CDR3 protein: CASSQIAGESGTQYF
V gene: TRBV18; clone size: -; D gene: -; J gene: TRBJ2-3; CDR3 DNA: TGTGCCAGCTCACCAGCGCAGGGCCCAGATACGCAGTATTTT; CDR3 protein: CASSPAQGPDTQYF
V gene: TRBV2; clone size: -; D gene: TRBD1; J gene: TRBJ2-5; CDR3 DNA: TGTGCCAGCCTTCCGCGGACAGGGACAGAGACCCAGTACTTC; CDR3 protein: CASLPRTGTETQYF
V gene: TRBV12-5; clone size: -; D gene: -; J gene: TRBJ1-1; CDR3 DNA: TGTGCTAGTGGTTCGGACAGCGGGGGGAACGAAGCTTTCTTT; CDR3 protein: CASGSDSGGNEAFF
V gene: TRBV5-1; clone size: -; D gene: TRBD2; J gene: TRBJ2-7; CDR3 DNA: TGCGCCAGCAGCTCGGGACTAGCTAATGGCGAGCAGTACTTC; CDR3 protein: CASSSGLANGEQYF
V gene: TRBV5-1; clone size: -; D gene: TRBD1; J gene: TRBJ1-1; CDR3 DNA: TGCGCCAGCTCGACAGGGGGGAACACTGAAGCTTTCTTT; CDR3 protein: CASSTGGNTEAFF
V gene: TRBV2; clone size: -; D gene: -; J gene: TRBJ2-7; CDR3 DNA: TGTGCCAGCAGTGACTGGACACCCATCTACGAGCAGTACTTC; CDR3 protein: CASSDWTPIYEQYF
V gene: TRBV15; clone size: -; D gene: -; J gene: TRBJ2-5; CDR3 DNA: TGTGCCACCAGCAAGTGGAGGGGAGAGACCCAGTACTTC; CDR3 protein: CATSKWRGETQYF